This record covers a single TCR beta chain. Its recognized antigen is unknown. Base-call qualities are not available, and no considerably larger clone is one nucleotide away. The sample contains more than one DNA sequence encoding this CDR3. The data were obtained in a study of glioma-infiltrating T cells after dendritic cell vaccination (dated by TCRdb to about 2016). About the study as a whole: The cohort comprised about 15 glioblastoma patients from Phase I and II dendritic cell vaccination trials, 9 newly diagnosed and 6 with recurrent disease. Three intradermal dendritic cell vaccine injections were administered to patients at biweekly intervals in the arm below the axilla. The vaccine consisted of monocyte-derived dendritic cells cultured approximately seven days with IL-4 and GM-CSF, then pulsed overnight with autologous tumor lysate. Deep sequencing of TCR beta CDR3 regions was used to quantify tumor-infiltrating lymphocyte content and compare tumor and blood repertoires in dendritic cell-vaccinated glioblastoma patients. TCR sequencing metrics, including TIL content and tumor-blood repertoire overlap, were correlated with survival after dendritic cell vaccination. Autologous tumor lysate-pulsed dendritic cell vaccination was administered to the patients between the early 2000s and the early 2010s. Points the paper makes about the study in general: The response model built on TCR overlap across three groups was characterized as speculative, with prospective validation still needed. Higher estimated pretreatment TIL content predicted longer time to progression and overall survival after dendritic cell vaccination. The cohort was small and heterogeneous, few patients had complete blood and tumor sets, and even fewer had initial-recurrent tumor pairs. No direct relationship between TCR clonality and survival was found, suggesting a diverse polyclonal response may matter.

The immunoSEQ assay amplified TCRB CDR3 regions from about 2 micrograms of genomic DNA, or from all available DNA when less than that amount was available. The multiplex PCR employed 60 forward primers targeting TCR V beta segments and 13 reverse primers targeting J beta segments. To estimate the number of reads per starting template, synthetic control templates were added to each sample at limiting dilution. Sequencing produced 87 bp reads on the Illumina HiSeq System. The paper's data handling went like this. PCR and sequencing errors were removed by a nearest neighbor algorithm that merged closely related sequences. TCR overlap was measured as the percentage of unique tumor TCR beta sequences that were also present in the peripheral blood of the same patient. TCRdb provides this immuneACCESS table in a form limited to in-frame rearrangements. Some clones are lacking; in checked studies, under half of them reflect an unresolved V gene, and why the rest are absent is not known. The D gene and trimming were derived from the DNA, and the V and J assignments and clone size from that table. The sample records 80,000 to 95,000 clones, 85% of which are singletons. The ten largest account for under 8.5% of the sample.

V has 2 bases trimmed and J has 3 bases trimmed; junction bases matching no gene number 6. The germline V gene (reference sequence) provides CDR1 LNHNV and CDR2 YYDKDF. From the cysteine through the phenylalanine, the CDR3 covers 15 amino acids. Kept here is only the CDR3 DNA, which spans 45 bases and is read in frame from base 1. In the paper's terms, the time point label means: after dendritic cell vaccination, including at tumor progression/relapse. Selection of patients required sufficient residual fresh-frozen tumor tissue and over two years of available survival data. Although molecular status otherwise differed among the glioblastoma patients, no patient had an isocitrate dehydrogenase mutation. PBMC collection took place before vaccination, two weeks after the third vaccination, and at tumor progression if progression occurred. Genomic DNA was extracted with the Qiagen DNeasy Blood extraction Kit.

The material sequenced was blood, taken after dendritic cell vaccination. The receptor's source is a human donor with glioblastoma. The chain employs TRBV15 and TRBJ2-7; 8 bases in the junction line up with TRBD1. The DNA is as follows: TGTGCCACCAGCAGATCAAAGGGGACAGGCTACGAGCAGTACTTC. Its coded protein is CATSRSKGTGYEQYF.